This TCR beta chain was observed in a study of blood T cells in healthy people across ages. Study-wide results and limits: There was a strong correlation between TCR beta diversity and naive T cell percentage.

Germline loops: CDR1 DFQATT, CDR2 SNEGSKA (reference sequence). Between the trimmed V and J ends, which lost 2 bases and 2 bases, there was a span of 13 bases. This CDR3 comprises 14 residues. The use of a sample-barcoded 5' primer and a J-beta primer mix characterized a second PCR of roughly 7 to 12 cycles. TCRdb used MiXCR to reprocess the 5' RACE reads, holding one entry per CDR3 protein. The sample shows roughly 1.4 million distinct CDR3 sequences, around 59% of them seen only once. Concerning this clonotype itself: Its specificity is unknown.

This sequence joins TRBV20-1 and TRBJ2-7, with a tentative D call TRBD1 (7 bases). Material for sequencing was blood. This clonotype was sampled from a man aged 18 to 29 in good health. The CDR3 sequence is CSARPGGQTYEQYF. The DNA for the CDR3 is TGCAGTGCTAGACCAGGGGGGCAAACCTACGAGCAGTACTTC.